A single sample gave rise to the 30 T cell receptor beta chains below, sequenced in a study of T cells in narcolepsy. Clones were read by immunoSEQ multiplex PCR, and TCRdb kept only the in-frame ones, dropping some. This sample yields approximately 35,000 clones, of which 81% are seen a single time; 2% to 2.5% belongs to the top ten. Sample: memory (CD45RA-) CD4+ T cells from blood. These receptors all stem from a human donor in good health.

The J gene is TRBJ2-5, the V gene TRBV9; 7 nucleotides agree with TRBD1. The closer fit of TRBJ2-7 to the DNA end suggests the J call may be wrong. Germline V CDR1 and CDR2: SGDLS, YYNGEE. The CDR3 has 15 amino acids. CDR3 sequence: CASSVAEGAPYEQYF. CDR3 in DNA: TGTGCCAGCAGCGTAGCTGAGGGGGCACCCTACGAGCAGTACTTC.

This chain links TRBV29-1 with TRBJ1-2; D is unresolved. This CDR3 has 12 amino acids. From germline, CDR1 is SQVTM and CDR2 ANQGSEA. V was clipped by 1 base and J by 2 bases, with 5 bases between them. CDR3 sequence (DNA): TGCAGCGTTGAAGTTAGGAACTATGGCTACACCTTC. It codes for CSVEVRNYGYTF.

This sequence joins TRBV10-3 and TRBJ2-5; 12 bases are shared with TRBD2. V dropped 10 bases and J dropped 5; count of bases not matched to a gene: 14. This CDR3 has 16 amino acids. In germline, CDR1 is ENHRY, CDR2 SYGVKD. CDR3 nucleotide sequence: TGTGCCACAAAACCACTAGCGGGAGGCATGGCCGAGACCCAGTACTTC. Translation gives CATKPLAGGMAETQYF.

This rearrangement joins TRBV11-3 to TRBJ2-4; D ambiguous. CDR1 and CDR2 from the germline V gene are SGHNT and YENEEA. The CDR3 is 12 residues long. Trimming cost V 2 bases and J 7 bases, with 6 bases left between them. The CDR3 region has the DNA TGTGCCAGCAGCTTAAAACAGAACATTCAGTACTTC. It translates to CASSLKQNIQYF.

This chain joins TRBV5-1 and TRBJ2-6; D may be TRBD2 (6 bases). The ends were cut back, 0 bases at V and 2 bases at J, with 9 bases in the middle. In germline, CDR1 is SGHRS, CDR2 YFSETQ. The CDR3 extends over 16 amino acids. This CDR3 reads CASSLDGGTGANVLTF. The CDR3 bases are TGCGCCAGCAGCTTGGACGGAGGGACTGGGGCCAACGTCCTGACTTTC.

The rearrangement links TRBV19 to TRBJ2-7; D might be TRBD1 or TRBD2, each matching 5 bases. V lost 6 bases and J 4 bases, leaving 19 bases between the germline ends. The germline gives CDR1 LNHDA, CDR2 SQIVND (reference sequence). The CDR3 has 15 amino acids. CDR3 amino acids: CASSPPEAGWYEQYF. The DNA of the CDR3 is TGTGCCAGTAGCCCTCCGGAGGCAGGGTGGTACGAGCAGTACTTC.

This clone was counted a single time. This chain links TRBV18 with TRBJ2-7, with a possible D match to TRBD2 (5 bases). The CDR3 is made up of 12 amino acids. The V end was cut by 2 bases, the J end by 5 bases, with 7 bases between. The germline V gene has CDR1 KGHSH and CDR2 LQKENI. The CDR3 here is CASSPSGNEQYF. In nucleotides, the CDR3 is TGTGCCAGCTCACCATCCGGGAACGAGCAGTACTTC.

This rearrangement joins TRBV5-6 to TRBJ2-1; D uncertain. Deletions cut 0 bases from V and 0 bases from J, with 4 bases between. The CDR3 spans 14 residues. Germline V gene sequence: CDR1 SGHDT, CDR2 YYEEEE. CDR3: CASSLGSSYNEQFF. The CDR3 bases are TGTGCCAGCAGCTTGGGGAGCTCCTACAATGAGCAGTTCTTC.

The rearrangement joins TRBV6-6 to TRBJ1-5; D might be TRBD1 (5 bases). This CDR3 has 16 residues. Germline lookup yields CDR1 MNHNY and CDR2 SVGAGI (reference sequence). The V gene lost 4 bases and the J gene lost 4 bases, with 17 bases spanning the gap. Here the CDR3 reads CASSFPPRDGNQPQHF. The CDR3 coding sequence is TGTGCCAGCAGTTTTCCACCCCGGGACGGTAATCAGCCCCAGCATTTT.

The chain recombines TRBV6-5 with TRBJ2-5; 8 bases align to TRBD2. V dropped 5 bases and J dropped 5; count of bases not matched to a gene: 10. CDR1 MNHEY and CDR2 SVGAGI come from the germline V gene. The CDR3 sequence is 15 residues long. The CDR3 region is CASSAGRAQGETQYF. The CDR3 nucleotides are TGTGCCAGCAGTGCCGGGAGGGCCCAGGGGGAGACCCAGTACTTC.

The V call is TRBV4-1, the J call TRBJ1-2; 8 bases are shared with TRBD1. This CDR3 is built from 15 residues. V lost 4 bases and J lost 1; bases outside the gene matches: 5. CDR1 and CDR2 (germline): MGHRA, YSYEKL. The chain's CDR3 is CASSPNRGYNYGYTF. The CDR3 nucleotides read TGCGCCAGCAGCCCAAACAGGGGGTATAACTATGGCTACACCTTC.

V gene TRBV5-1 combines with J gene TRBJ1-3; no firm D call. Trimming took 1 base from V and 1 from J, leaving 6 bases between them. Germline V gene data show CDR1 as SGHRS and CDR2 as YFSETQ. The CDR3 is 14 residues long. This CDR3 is CASSLTASGNTIYF. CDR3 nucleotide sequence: TGCGCCAGCAGCTTGACCGCATCTGGAAACACCATATATTTT.

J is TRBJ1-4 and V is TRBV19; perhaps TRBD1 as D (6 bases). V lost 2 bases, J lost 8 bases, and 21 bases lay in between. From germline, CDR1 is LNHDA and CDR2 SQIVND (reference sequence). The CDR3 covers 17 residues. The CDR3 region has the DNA TGTGCCAGTAGTATAAGGCGGCCGAACAGGGAAGGCGAAAAACTGTTTTTT. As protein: CASSIRRPNREGEKLFF. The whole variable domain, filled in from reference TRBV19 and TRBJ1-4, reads DGGITQSPKYLFRKEGQNVTLSCEQNLNHDAMYWYRQDPGQGLRLIYYSQIVNDFQKGDIAEGYSVSREKKESFPLTVTSAQKNPTAFYLCASSIRRPNREGEKLFFGSGTQLSVL.

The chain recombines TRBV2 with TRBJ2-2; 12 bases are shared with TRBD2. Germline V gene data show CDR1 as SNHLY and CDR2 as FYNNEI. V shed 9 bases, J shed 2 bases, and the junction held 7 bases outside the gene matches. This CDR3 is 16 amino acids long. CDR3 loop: CASQTSGGRNTGELFF. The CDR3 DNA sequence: TGTGCCAGTCAGACTAGCGGGGGACGAAACACCGGGGAGCTGTTTTTT.

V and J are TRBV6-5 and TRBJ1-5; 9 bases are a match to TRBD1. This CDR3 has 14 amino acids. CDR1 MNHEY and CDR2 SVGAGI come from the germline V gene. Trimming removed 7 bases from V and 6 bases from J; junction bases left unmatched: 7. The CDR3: CASIRTGEVQPQHF. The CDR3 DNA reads TGTGCCAGCATCCGGACAGGGGAGGTTCAGCCCCAGCATTTT.

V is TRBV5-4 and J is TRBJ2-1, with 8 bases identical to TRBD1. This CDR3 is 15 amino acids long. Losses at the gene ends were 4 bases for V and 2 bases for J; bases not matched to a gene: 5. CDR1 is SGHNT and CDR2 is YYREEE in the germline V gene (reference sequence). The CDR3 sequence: CASSADRAAYNEQFF. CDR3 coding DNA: TGTGCCAGCAGCGCGGACAGGGCTGCCTACAATGAGCAGTTCTTC.

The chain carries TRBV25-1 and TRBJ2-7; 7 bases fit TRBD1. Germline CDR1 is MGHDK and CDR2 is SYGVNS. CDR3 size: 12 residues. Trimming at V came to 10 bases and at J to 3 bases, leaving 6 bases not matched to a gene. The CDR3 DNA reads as TGTGCCACCACAGGACAGGTCTACGAGCAGTACTTC. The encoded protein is CATTGQVYEQYF.

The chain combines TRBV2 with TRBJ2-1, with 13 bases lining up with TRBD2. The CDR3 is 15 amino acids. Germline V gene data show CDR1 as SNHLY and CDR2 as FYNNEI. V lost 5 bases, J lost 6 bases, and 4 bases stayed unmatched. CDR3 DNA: TGTGCCAGCAGTCGACTAGCGGGGGGTATCAATGAGCAGTTCTTC. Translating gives CASSRLAGGINEQFF.

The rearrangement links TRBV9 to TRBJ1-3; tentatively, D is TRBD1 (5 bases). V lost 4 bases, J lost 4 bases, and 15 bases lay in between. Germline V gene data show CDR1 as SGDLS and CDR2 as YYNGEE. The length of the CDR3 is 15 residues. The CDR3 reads CASSSRGGSGNTIYF. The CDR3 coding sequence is TGTGCCAGCAGCTCGAGGGGTGGATCCGGAAACACCATATATTTT.

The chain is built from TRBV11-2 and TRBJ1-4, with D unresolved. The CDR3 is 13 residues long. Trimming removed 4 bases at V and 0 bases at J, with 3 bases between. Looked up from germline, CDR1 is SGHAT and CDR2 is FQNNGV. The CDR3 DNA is TGTGCCAGCAGCTCAGCAACTAATGAAAAACTGTTTTTT. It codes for CASSSATNEKLFF. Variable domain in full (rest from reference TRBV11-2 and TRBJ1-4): EAGVAQSPRYKIIEKRQSVAFWCNPISGHATLYWYQQILGQGPKLLIQFQNNGVVDDSQLPKDRFSAERLKGVDSTLKIQPAKLEDSAVYLCASSSATNEKLFFGSGTQLSVL.

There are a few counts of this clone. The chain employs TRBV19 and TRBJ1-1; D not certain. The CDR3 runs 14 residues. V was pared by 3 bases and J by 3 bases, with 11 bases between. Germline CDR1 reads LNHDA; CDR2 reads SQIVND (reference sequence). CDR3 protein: CASSIVTQDTEAFF. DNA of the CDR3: TGTGCCAGTAGTATTGTCACCCAGGACACTGAAGCTTTCTTT.

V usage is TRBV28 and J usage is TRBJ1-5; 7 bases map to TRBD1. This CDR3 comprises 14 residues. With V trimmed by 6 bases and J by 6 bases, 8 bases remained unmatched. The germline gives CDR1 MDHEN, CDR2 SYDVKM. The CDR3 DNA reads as TGTGCCAGCAGCCAGACAGGGTTTGGTCAGCCCCAGCATTTT. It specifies CASSQTGFGQPQHF.

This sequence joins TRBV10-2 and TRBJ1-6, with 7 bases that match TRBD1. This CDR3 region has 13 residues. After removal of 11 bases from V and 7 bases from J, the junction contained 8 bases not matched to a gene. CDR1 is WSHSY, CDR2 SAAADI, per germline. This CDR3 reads CAADRDGNSPLHF. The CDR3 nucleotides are TGCGCCGCCGACAGGGACGGGAATTCACCCCTCCACTTT.

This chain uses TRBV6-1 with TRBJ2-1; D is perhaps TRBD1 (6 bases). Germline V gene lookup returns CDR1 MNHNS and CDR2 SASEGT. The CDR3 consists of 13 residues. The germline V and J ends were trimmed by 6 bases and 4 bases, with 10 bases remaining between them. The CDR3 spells CASSQDSYNEQFF. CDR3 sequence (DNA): TGTGCCAGCAGCCAGGACAGTTACAATGAGCAGTTCTTC.

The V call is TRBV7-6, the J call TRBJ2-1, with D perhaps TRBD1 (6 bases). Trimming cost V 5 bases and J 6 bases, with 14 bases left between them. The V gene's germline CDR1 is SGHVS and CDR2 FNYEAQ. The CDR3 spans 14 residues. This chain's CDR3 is CASSRTAVFNEQFF. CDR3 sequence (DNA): TGTGCCAGCAGCCGGACAGCAGTCTTCAATGAGCAGTTCTTC.

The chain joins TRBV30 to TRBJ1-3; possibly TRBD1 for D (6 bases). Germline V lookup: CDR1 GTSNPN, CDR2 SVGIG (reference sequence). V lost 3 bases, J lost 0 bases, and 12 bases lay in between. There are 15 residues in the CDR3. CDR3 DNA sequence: TGTGCCTGGAGGAAGGACAGCAGCTCTGGAAACACCATATATTTT. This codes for CAWRKDSSSGNTIYF. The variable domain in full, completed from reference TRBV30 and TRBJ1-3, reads SQTIHQWPATLVQPVGSPLSLECTVEGTSNPNLYWYRQAAGRGLQLLFYSVGIGQISSEVPQNLSASRPQDRQFILSSKKLLLSDSGFYLCAWRKDSSSGNTIYFGEGSWLTVV.

The CDR3 region is CASSIVGRNSGNTIYF. DNA for the CDR3: TGTGCCAGTAGTATAGTAGGCCGGAACTCTGGAAACACCATATATTTT. V gene TRBV19 combines with J gene TRBJ1-3; D unclear. V was trimmed by 1 base and J by 0 bases, leaving 10 bases between them. CDR1 and CDR2 from the germline V gene are LNHDA and SQIVND (reference sequence). The CDR3 spans 16 residues.

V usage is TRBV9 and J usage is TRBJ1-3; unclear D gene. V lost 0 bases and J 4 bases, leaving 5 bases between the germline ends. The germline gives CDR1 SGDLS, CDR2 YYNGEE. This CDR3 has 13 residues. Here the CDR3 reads CASSVVTGNTIYF. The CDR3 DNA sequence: TGTGCCAGCAGCGTAGTAACGGGAAACACCATATATTTT.

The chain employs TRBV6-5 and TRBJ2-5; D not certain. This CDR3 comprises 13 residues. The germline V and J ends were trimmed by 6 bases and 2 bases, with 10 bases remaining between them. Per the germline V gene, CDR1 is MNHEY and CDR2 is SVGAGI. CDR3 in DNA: TGTGCCAGCAGCCGGGCGGTGCAAGAGACCCAGTACTTC. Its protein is CASSRAVQETQYF.

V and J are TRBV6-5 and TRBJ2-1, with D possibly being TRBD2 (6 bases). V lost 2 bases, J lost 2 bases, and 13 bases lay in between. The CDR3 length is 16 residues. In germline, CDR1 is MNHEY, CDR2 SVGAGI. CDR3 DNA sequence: TGTGCCAGCAGTTACGGGGGTAGCGGAACCTACAATGAGCAGTTCTTC. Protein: CASSYGGSGTYNEQFF.